The 4 T cell receptor beta chains below were found in one sample sequenced in a study of T cells in Graves' hyperthyroidism and ophthalmopathy. From RNA transcripts, TCR beta CDR3 regions were amplified. Carried out on the TCR CDR3, a first-round RT-PCR used the HTBI primer set. Each CDR3 protein is one row after TCRdb ran MiXCR on the multiplex PCR reads. This table holds about 380,000 distinct CDR3 sequences, approximately 17% found once. Material: blood. The receptors were sampled from a man between 18 and 29 years old with Graves' ophthalmopathy.

This clonotype was seen many times. J is TRBJ1-2 and V is TRBV7-9; maybe TRBD1 (5 bases). CDR3 length: 14 residues. V gave up 2 bases and J gave up 5 bases, with 12 bases separating them. CDR1 is SEHNR and CDR2 is FQNEAQ in the germline V gene (reference sequence). The CDR3 DNA reads as TGTGCCAGCAGCTTATTCCCCAGGGAGTATGGCTACACCTTC. Protein sequence: CASSLFPREYGYTF.

The rearrangement uses TRBV10-3 and TRBJ2-5; 7 nucleotides line up with TRBD2. The CDR3 is made up of 15 amino acids. Trimming at V came to 6 bases and at J to 2 bases, leaving 9 bases not matched to a gene. Germline V gives CDR1 ENHRY, CDR2 SYGVKD. The chain's CDR3 is CAISGGIPSQETQYF. The CDR3 bases are TGTGCCATCAGCGGGGGGATCCCATCACAAGAGACCCAGTACTTC.

This clonotype came up many times. The chain recombines TRBV3-1 with TRBJ1-2, with no clear D. The V end lost 1 base, the J end lost 2 bases, and 11 bases lay between the germline ends. CDR3 length equals 15 residues. Per the germline V gene, CDR1 is LGHDT and CDR2 is YNNKEL (reference sequence). The CDR3 bases are TGTGCCAGCAGCCAAGTCGCAGGCTGGAACTATGGCTACACCTTC. Its protein product is CASSQVAGWNYGYTF.

This clonotype has a count of ten or more. J is TRBJ1-5 and V is TRBV18; D is possibly TRBD1 (5 bases). CDR1 KGHSH and CDR2 LQKENI come from the germline V gene. V shed 2 bases and J shed 5 bases, with 7 bases lying between them. This CDR3 has 13 residues. CDR3 loop: CASSPVRDQPQHF. In nucleotides, the CDR3 is TGTGCCAGCTCACCAGTCAGGGATCAGCCCCAGCATTTT.